The present T cell receptor beta chain was sequenced within a study of post-analysis software for immune sequencing data. Looking at the study overall: Recorded disease courses covered relapsing-remitting, secondary progressive and progressive-relapsing multiple sclerosis. Some patients had no subtype annotation.

This clonotype was recorded a few times. What it recognizes is unknown. With 4 bases clipped from V and 4 bases from J, the junction kept 11 bases outside the gene matches. CDR1 and CDR2 from the germline V gene are LNHNV and YYDKDF (reference sequence). The CDR3 runs 17 residues. Findings of the study overall: Four to six TRBV segments were more frequent in patients than controls; TRBV5-6, TRBV5-1 and TRBV20-1 belonged to this group. Multiple sclerosis was associated with a significant reduction in normalized Chao1 diversity relative to controls. With F measure, samples from one preparation batch clustered together strongly.

Prepared TCR beta cDNA libraries contained unique molecular identifiers. MiXCR, run by TCRdb on the PCR reads, gives a single entry per CDR3 protein. This table holds roughly 800,000 distinct CDR3 sequences, 46% found once. Material: blood. This TCR was recovered from a girl aged 5-17 years with multiple sclerosis. The J gene is TRBJ2-5, the V gene TRBV15, with 11 nucleotides matching TRBD2. The CDR3 region has the DNA TGTGCCACCAGCAATTCCACTAGCGGGAGAAGAGGAGAGACCCAGTACTTC. This codes for CATSNSTSGRRGETQYF. The full variable domain, in which reference TRBV15 and TRBJ2-5 provide the parts outside the CDR3, is DAMVIQNPRYQVTQFGKPVTLSCSQTLNHNVMYWYQQKSSQAPKLLFHYYDKDFNNEADTPDNFQSRRPNTSFCFLDIRSPGLGDTAMYLCATSNSTSGRRGETQYFGPGTRLLVL.